The present T cell receptor beta chain was sequenced within a study of cytomegalovirus exposure and HLA in healthy donors. To note about this clone: Its antigen is not identified.

V lost 6 bases and J lost 1; bases outside the gene matches: 5. Germline CDR1 is KGHSH and CDR2 is LQKENI. The CDR3 sequence is 15 residues long. In the PCR, 60 Vbeta and 13 Jbeta primers were used. Profiling relied on immunoSEQ multiplex PCR, and the TCRdb table lists in-frame clones only, not all of them. The listing contains about 140,000 clones. Notes on the study in general: Later genetic work tied a missense DCLRE1C variant to beta-chain V and J trimming.

The chain is built from TRBV18 and TRBJ2-7; 11 bases fit TRBD2. The receptor's source is a male donor in good health and CMV-seronegative. Sequences were obtained from PBMCs. CDR3 in DNA: TGTGCCAGCTCTGGGACTAGCGGTTCTTCCTACGAGCAGTACTTC. Amino acids: CASSGTSGSSYEQYF.